This T cell receptor beta chain is drawn from a study of OX40 agonist ivuxolimab in advanced cancers. The overall study: Dose-escalation patients' cancers were hepatocellular carcinoma, melanoma, renal cell or head and neck cancer. Study outcomes and limitations: The study did not work out the antigen specificity of the expanded peripheral T cells. Several nonresponders also turned out to have low normalized T-cell clonal expansion.

Some clones are missing from TCRdb's copy, which holds only in-frame ones; the method was immunoSEQ multiplex PCR. Here the sample spans under 85,000 clones, 90% being singletons. This clone was recorded once. Its antigen is undetermined. The junction departs from germline at one end; a sequencing error may be responsible. Other DNA sequences from this sample encode an identical CDR3 as well. CDR1 is SGHTA and CDR2 is FQGNSA in the germline V gene. This CDR3 region has 15 residues. Sampling of blood occurred at baseline, cycle 4 day 1, and cycle 7 day 1. The clonotype originates from an adult with an advanced solid tumor such as melanoma, head and neck, liver or kidney cancer. V and J are TRBV7-2 and TRBJ2-1; TRBD1 aligns across 11 bases. Source: CD4+ or CD8+ T cells sorted from blood, taken in a trial of the OX40 agonist ivuxolimab. CDR3: CASSFGTGGFYEQFF. CDR3 nucleotide sequence: TGTGCCAGCAGCTTTGGGACAGGGGGTTTCTATGAACAGTTCTTC.